Below, 2 T cell receptor beta chains from the same sample are listed, as sequenced in a study of T cell repertoires in cytomegalovirus infection. Each CDR3 protein is one row after TCRdb ran MiXCR on the reads. The table shows just over 450,000 distinct CDR3 sequences, with roughly 42% occurring only once. For these TCRs, the target antigens are not known. Specimen: cultured PBMCs, collected from culture after CMV antigen stimulation. The receptor set was obtained from a human donor in good health (CMV status not recorded). Some clones in this sample may be carry-over from other donors' samples.

This clonotype has just a few counts. The CDR3 is CSAHVQRLFYGYTF. In nucleotides, the CDR3 is TGCAGTGCACACGTACAGCGGCTCTTCTATGGCTACACCTTC. The chain carries TRBV20-1 and TRBJ1-2; D ambiguous. This CDR3 is 14 amino acids long. Germline V gene sequence: CDR1 DFQATT, CDR2 SNEGSKA (reference sequence). V lost 6 bases to trimming and J lost 4 bases, with 18 bases between them.

This chain joins TRBV7-9 and TRBJ2-7, with D perhaps matching TRBD2 (6 bases). Looked up from germline, CDR1 is SEHNR and CDR2 is FQNEAQ (reference sequence). Trimming took 7 bases from V and 4 from J, leaving 23 bases between them. This CDR3 is built from 16 residues. CDR3 sequence (DNA): TGTGCCAGCACCGCCGACGAGGCAGGGAGGCGTTACGAGCAGTACTTC. Its protein product is CASTADEAGRRYEQYF.